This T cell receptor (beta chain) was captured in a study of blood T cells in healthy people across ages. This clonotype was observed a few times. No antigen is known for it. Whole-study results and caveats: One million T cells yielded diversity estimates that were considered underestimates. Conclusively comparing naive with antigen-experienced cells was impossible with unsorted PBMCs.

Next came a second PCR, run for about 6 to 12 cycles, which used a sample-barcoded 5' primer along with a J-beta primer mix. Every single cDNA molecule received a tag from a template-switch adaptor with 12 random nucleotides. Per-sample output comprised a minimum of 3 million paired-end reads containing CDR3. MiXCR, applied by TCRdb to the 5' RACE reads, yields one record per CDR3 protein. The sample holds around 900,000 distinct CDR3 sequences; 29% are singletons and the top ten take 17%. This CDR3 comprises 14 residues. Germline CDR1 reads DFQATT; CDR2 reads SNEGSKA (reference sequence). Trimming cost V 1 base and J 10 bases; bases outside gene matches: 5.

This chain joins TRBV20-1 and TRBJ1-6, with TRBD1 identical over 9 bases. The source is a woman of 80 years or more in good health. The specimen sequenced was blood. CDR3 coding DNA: TGCAGTGCTAGAGGGGGGACAGGGACCTCACCCCTCCACTTT. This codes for CSARGGTGTSPLHF.